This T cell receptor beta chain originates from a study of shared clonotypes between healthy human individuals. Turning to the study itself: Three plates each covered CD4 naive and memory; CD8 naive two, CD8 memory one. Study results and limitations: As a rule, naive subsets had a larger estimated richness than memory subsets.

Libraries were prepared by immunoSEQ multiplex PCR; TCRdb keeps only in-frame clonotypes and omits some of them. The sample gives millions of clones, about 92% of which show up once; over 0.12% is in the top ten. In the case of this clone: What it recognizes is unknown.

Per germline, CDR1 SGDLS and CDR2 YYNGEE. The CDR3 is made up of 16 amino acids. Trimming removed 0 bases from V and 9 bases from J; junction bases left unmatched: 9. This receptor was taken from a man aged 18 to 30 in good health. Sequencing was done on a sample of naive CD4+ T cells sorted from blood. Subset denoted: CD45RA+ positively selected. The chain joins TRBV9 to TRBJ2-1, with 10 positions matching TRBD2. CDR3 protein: CASSVAGLAGVLEQFF. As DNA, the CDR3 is TGTGCCAGCAGCGTAGCCGGGCTAGCGGGAGTACTTGAGCAGTTCTTC.